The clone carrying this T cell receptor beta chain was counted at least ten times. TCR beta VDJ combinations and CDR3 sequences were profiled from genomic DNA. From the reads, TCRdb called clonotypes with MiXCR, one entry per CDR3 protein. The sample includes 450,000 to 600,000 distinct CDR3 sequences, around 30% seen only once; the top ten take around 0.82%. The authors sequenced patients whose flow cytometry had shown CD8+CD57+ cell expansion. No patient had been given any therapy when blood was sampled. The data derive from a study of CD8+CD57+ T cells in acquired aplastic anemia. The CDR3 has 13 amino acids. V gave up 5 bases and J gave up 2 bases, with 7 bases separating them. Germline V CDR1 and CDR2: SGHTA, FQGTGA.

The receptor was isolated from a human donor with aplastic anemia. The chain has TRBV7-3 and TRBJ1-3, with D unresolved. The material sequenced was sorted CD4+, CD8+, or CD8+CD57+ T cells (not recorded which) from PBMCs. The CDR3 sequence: CASSVDAGNTIYF. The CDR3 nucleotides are TGTGCCAGCAGCGTGGATGCTGGAAACACCATATATTTT.